Listed below are T cell receptor beta chains from one sample, sequenced in a study of blood T cell repertoires in COVID-19. Generated by immunoSEQ multiplex PCR, the TCRdb table keeps only in-frame clones and is missing some. This sample carries around 160,000 clones, around 84% of them seen once, and the ten largest clones take approximately 38%. Sequencing input: peripheral blood. Receptors were obtained from a human donor in a cohort sampled during active COVID-19. Both conserved end residues are part of each CDR3. Each record gives: J gene, D gene, V gene, clone size, CDR3 protein, CDR3 DNA. D genes are given only for firm matches. Clone size appears in some rows only: once, few, many, or a class for an expanded clone.

TRBJ1-3,NA,TRBV3-1/TRBV3-2,NA,CASSLNRAGNTIYF,TGTGCCAGCAGCCTTAACAGGGCTGGAAACACCATATATTTT
TRBJ1-3,TRBD1,TRBV7-9,NA,CASSRDRSSGNTIYF,TGTGCCAGCAGCCGGGACAGGAGCTCTGGAAACACCATATATTTT
TRBJ2-3,TRBD2,TRBV5-1,NA,CASADQAGATDTQYF,TGCGCCAGCGCCGACCAAGCGGGGGCCACAGATACGCAGTATTTT
TRBJ1-1,TRBD1,TRBV2,NA,CASSGQGSTEAFF,TGTGCCAGCAGTGGACAGGGTAGCACTGAAGCTTTCTTT
TRBJ1-1,TRBD1,TRBV27,NA,CASRGQTNTEAFF,TGTGCCAGCAGGGGACAGACGAACACTGAAGCTTTCTTT
TRBJ1-4,TRBD1,TRBV4-3,NA,CASSQGQLNEKLFF,TGCGCCAGCAGCCAGGGACAGCTTAATGAAAAACTGTTTTTT
TRBJ2-7,NA,TRBV6-2/TRBV6-3,NA,CASSYSDSEQYF,TGTGCCAGCAGTTACTCGGACAGCGAGCAGTACTTC
TRBJ2-5,TRBD1,TRBV5-1,NA,CASSSGQGRETQYF,TGCGCCAGCAGCTCGGGACAGGGCAGGGAGACCCAGTACTTC
TRBJ2-1,TRBD2,TRBV3-1/TRBV3-2,NA,CASSHGGGNNEQFF,TGTGCCAGCAGCCACGGGGGGGGCAACAATGAGCAGTTCTTC
TRBJ1-6,NA,TRBV4-2,NA,CASSQEVGAQVSPLHF,TGTGCCAGCAGCCAAGAGGTGGGGGCTCAGGTTTCACCCCTCCACTTT
TRBJ1-4,TRBD1,TRBV27,NA,CASRQGAAEKLFF,TGTGCCAGCAGACAGGGGGCGGCTGAAAAACTGTTTTTT
TRBJ1-1,NA,TRBV10-1,few,CASSADHFATEAFF,TGCGCCAGCAGCGCGGATCACTTTGCTACTGAAGCTTTCTTT
TRBJ1-2,TRBD1,TRBV18,NA,CASSPSVRDTGTGNGYTF,TGTGCCAGCTCACCCTCGGTGAGGGACACAGGGACAGGAAATGGCTACACCTTC
TRBJ1-3,NA,TRBV5-8,NA,CASSLSGNTIYF,TGTGCCAGCAGCCTGTCTGGAAACACCATATATTTT
TRBJ2-3,NA,TRBV7-2,once,CASSSVADTQYF,TGTGCCAGCAGCTCGGTAGCAGATACGCAGTATTTT
TRBJ2-5,TRBD2,TRBV4-3,NA,CASSPRLAGAQETQYF,TGCGCCAGCAGCCCTAGACTAGCGGGGGCCCAAGAGACCCAGTACTTC
TRBJ2-7,TRBD2,TRBV5-8,NA,CASRQIAGDSPYEQYF,TGTGCCAGCAGACAAATAGCGGGGGACTCGCCCTACGAGCAGTACTTC
TRBJ1-5,NA,TRBV20-1,NA,CSASTGSNQPQHF,TGCAGTGCTAGTACGGGAAGCAATCAGCCCCAGCATTTT
TRBJ1-2,NA,TRBV6-2/TRBV6-3,NA,CASSLYRSGYTF,TGTGCCAGCAGCCTCTACAGGTCTGGCTACACCTTC
TRBJ1-1,NA,TRBV12-5,NA,CASGPGVTGTEAFF,TGTGCTAGTGGTCCCGGGGTCACGGGGACTGAAGCTTTCTTT